One and the same sample provided the 25 T cell receptor beta chains below, sequenced in a study of neurological immune-mediated disorders (dated by TCRdb to about 2019). The library was built by means of 5' RACE. Sequencing relied on an Illumina HiSeq 2500. The public reads were reanalyzed by TCRdb: fastp trimming at Q25, MiXCR alignment, in-frame beta chains only. Each entry merges the rows of one CDR3 protein and shows their most common DNA and genes. The sample yields approximately 41,000 distinct CDR3 sequences; 2% to 3% were counted once. The biggest ten clones account for roughly 12% of the sample. Sequencing input: PBMCs. These receptors all stem from a man aged 25-45 years with multiple sclerosis.

This clonotype was counted ten times or more. This chain links TRBV25-1 with TRBJ2-7, with no clear D. CDR1 is MGHDK, CDR2 SYGVNS, per germline. The CDR3 is made up of 15 amino acids. Trimming cost V 2 bases and J 0 bases, with 11 bases left between them. This chain's CDR3 is CASSEIVWGSYEQYF. The CDR3 DNA follows: TGTGCCAGCAGTGAAATAGTCTGGGGCTCCTACGAGCAGTACTTC.

There are many counts of this clonotype. The chain combines TRBV18 with TRBJ2-5; 7 bases line up with TRBD1. The CDR3 length is 13 residues. The V segment lost 10 bases and the J segment 2 bases; nucleotides outside the gene matches: 7. Germline V CDR1 and CDR2: KGHSH, LQKENI. The CDR3 sequence: CATSMGQQETQYF. CDR3 DNA: TGTGCCACCAGTATGGGACAGCAAGAGACCCAGTACTTC.

This clonotype was seen ten or more times. The chain links TRBV12-3 or TRBV12-4 to TRBJ2-2; D not certain. Trimming removed 0 bases from V and 6 bases from J, with 14 bases in between. The CDR3 runs to 16 residues. For the CDR3, the DNA is TGTGCCAGCAGTTTAGCTGCAGGCCTATCTTCCGGGGAGCTGTTTTTT. Its protein is CASSLAAGLSSGELFF.

This clonotype was counted ten times or more. The chain carries TRBV20-1 and TRBJ2-3; 10 nucleotides agree with TRBD1. This CDR3 has 17 residues. From germline, CDR1 is DFQATT and CDR2 SNEGSKA (reference sequence). V shed 4 bases, J shed 4 bases, and the junction held 14 bases outside the gene matches. This CDR3 is CSATPYTTGGYADTQYF. The CDR3 DNA follows: TGCAGTGCTACCCCATATACGACAGGGGGCTACGCAGATACGCAGTATTTT.

This clonotype came up many times. V is TRBV18 and J is TRBJ1-1; D remains ambiguous. V was shortened by 3 bases and J by 6 bases, with 11 bases between the two germline ends. Germline CDR1 reads KGHSH; CDR2 reads LQKENI. This CDR3 is 13 amino acids long. This chain's CDR3 is CASSPRMSPEAFF. As DNA, the CDR3 is TGTGCCAGCTCACCGCGGATGAGCCCTGAAGCTTTCTTT.

This clonotype was picked up many times. The chain employs TRBV20-1 and TRBJ2-1; weak D call: TRBD2 (5 bases). V was shortened by 6 bases and J by 6 bases, with 21 bases between the two germline ends. This CDR3 comprises 15 residues. Per germline, CDR1 DFQATT and CDR2 SNEGSKA (reference sequence). Here the CDR3 reads CSATRVDNIGNEQFF. CDR3 sequence (DNA): TGCAGTGCGACGAGGGTAGACAATATCGGCAATGAGCAGTTCTTC.

The table lists this clonotype with many counts. The genes are TRBV6-1 and TRBJ1-2, with 9 bases fitting TRBD1. CDR1 is MNHNS and CDR2 is SASEGT in the germline V gene. The CDR3 consists of 14 residues. V shed 6 bases and J 4 bases; nucleotides not matched to a gene: 6. The CDR3: CASRGDREAYGYTF. DNA of the CDR3: TGTGCCAGCAGGGGGGACAGGGAGGCCTATGGCTACACCTTC.

In its sample, this clonotype was seen many times. The V gene is TRBV7-2, the J gene TRBJ2-5, with 14 nucleotides matching TRBD2. This CDR3 region has 16 residues. The ends lost 5 bases at V and 1 base at J; junction bases unmatched: 3. Germline CDR1 reads SGHTA; CDR2 reads FQGNSA. The CDR3 nucleotides are TGTGCCAGCAGCAGGACTAGCGGGGGGATCCAAGAGACCCAGTACTTC. It yields the protein CASSRTSGGIQETQYF.

There are many counts of this clonotype. The chain links TRBV5-1 to TRBJ2-1; D gene uncertain. There are 13 residues in the CDR3. The V gene's germline CDR1 is SGHRS and CDR2 YFSETQ. Between the trimmed V and J ends, which lost 0 bases and 5 bases, there was a span of 6 bases. Written as DNA, the CDR3 is TGCGCCAGCAGCTTGGACTTCCACAATGAGCAGTTCTTC. Encoded protein: CASSLDFHNEQFF. Looking up the rest from reference TRBV5-1 and TRBJ2-1 gives the full variable domain: KAGVTQTPRYLIKTRGQQVTLSCSPISGHRSVSWYQQTPGQGLQFLFEYFSETQRNKGNFPGRFSGRQFSNSRSEMNVSTLELGDSALYLCASSLDFHNEQFFGPGTRLTVL.

In this sample, this clonotype turned up many times. The V gene is TRBV6-5, the J gene TRBJ2-3, with D possibly being TRBD2 (6 bases). This CDR3 is built from 15 residues. Germline CDR1 and CDR2: MNHEY and SVGAGI. V lost 5 bases and J lost 3, with 15 bases in between. CDR3 sequence (DNA): TGTGCCAGCAGTCGACGGGGGTCATTGACAGATACGCAGTATTTT. Its translation: CASSRRGSLTDTQYF.

This clonotype was counted at least ten times. The chain has TRBV20-1 and TRBJ1-6; D gene ambiguous. This CDR3 has 13 residues. The germline V gene encodes CDR1 DFQATT and CDR2 SNEGSKA (reference sequence). V lost 0 bases to trimming and J lost 6 bases, with 6 bases between them. The CDR3 loop reads CSARDRSNSPLHF. The DNA of the CDR3 is TGCAGTGCTAGAGATCGGAGTAATTCACCCCTCCACTTT.

This clonotype was observed at least ten times. The genes are TRBV20-1 and TRBJ2-7, with D possibly called TRBD1 or TRBD2 (7 bases each). The CDR3 has 16 residues. From germline, CDR1 is DFQATT and CDR2 SNEGSKA (reference sequence). V lost 6 bases and J 2 bases, leaving 23 bases between the germline ends. The CDR3 loop reads CSATRAGGGQTYEQYF. CDR3 DNA: TGCAGTGCCACTAGAGCAGGGGGGGGACAGACCTACGAGCAGTACTTC.

In its sample, this clonotype was seen many times. The chain joins TRBV7-9 to TRBJ1-5, with 7 bases lining up with TRBD1. Germline V gives CDR1 SEHNR, CDR2 FQNEAQ (reference sequence). V trimming: 4 bases; J trimming: 3 bases; junction bases outside the gene matches: 3. The CDR3 runs to 14 residues. The chain's CDR3 is CASSYTGDNQPQHF. DNA of the CDR3: TGTGCCAGCAGCTACACAGGGGACAATCAGCCCCAGCATTTT. Looking up the rest from reference TRBV7-9 and TRBJ1-5 gives the full variable domain: DTGVSQNPRHKITKRGQNVTFRCDPISEHNRLYWYRQTLGQGPEFLTYFQNEAQLEKSRLLSDRFSAERPKGSFSTLEIQRTEQGDSAMYLCASSYTGDNQPQHFGDGTRLSIL.

This rearrangement joins TRBV5-1 to TRBJ2-1; D possibly corresponds to TRBD2 (7 bases). Germline V gene sequence: CDR1 SGHRS, CDR2 YFSETQ. This CDR3 is built from 17 residues. The germline V and J ends were trimmed by 0 bases and 3 bases, with 16 bases remaining between them. As DNA, the CDR3 is TGCGCCAGCAGCTTGGCCCAACAGGGAGGGTTCTACAATGAGCAGTTCTTC. Translating it yields CASSLAQQGGFYNEQFF.

The chain joins TRBV2 to TRBJ1-1; D may be TRBD1 (6 bases). Germline V gene sequence: CDR1 SNHLY, CDR2 FYNNEI. This CDR3 spans 16 amino acids. With 6 bases removed from V and 0 bases from J, the gap between germline ends came to 17 bases. The CDR3 spells CASRIQGPSMNTEAFF. The DNA of the CDR3 is TGTGCCAGCAGAATACAGGGACCTTCTATGAACACTGAAGCTTTCTTT.

This clonotype appeared many times. V is TRBV7-2 and J is TRBJ2-5, with 10 bases identical to TRBD2. V lost 3 bases to trimming and J lost 3 bases; unmatched junction nucleotides: 4. The CDR3 sequence is 15 residues long. Germline lookup yields CDR1 SGHTA and CDR2 FQGNSA. CDR3 region: CASSFGLAVEETQYF. The CDR3 region has the DNA TGTGCCAGCAGCTTTGGACTAGCGGTCGAAGAGACCCAGTACTTC.

This clonotype was counted between two and nine times. It may be a read error: a sequence one base away is much more abundant. The genes are TRBV7-2 and TRBJ1-4; TRBD1 matches at 7 bases. CDR3 length: 15 amino acids. Germline V CDR1 and CDR2: SGHTA, FQGNSA. The CDR3 region is CVSSRRQGEKEKLFF. The CDR3 nucleotides read TGTGTCAGCAGCCGACGACAGGGAGAAAAGGAAAAACTGTTTTTT.

This clonotype was recorded many times. This CDR3 is CASSLSGDPGDTQYF. CDR3 in DNA: TGTGCCAGCAGCTTATCAGGGGATCCGGGCGATACGCAGTATTTT. The chain couples TRBV7-2 to TRBJ2-3; the D gene is possibly TRBD1 (6 bases). Trimming cost V 2 bases and J 6 bases, with 15 bases left between them. The CDR3 sequence is 15 residues long. Germline lookup yields CDR1 SGHTA and CDR2 FQGNSA.

This clonotype was seen ten or more times. The chain has TRBV7-9 and TRBJ2-7; D is uncertain. This CDR3 comprises 17 residues. V was trimmed by 1 base and J by 3 bases, leaving 19 bases between them. Per germline, CDR1 SEHNR and CDR2 FQNEAQ (reference sequence). Here the CDR3 DNA reads TGTGCCAGCAGCTTAGACTTGAGTCCCGACCCAAGCTACGAGCAGTACTTC. Its protein product is CASSLDLSPDPSYEQYF.

This clonotype was found many times. This chain links TRBV5-1 with TRBJ1-4; D might be TRBD1 (6 bases). The V and J ends lost 1 base and 5 bases respectively, with 9 bases between them. This CDR3 is 14 amino acids long. Germline CDR1 SGHRS, CDR2 YFSETQ. CDR3 DNA: TGCGCCAGCAGCTTGAGGGGGTCCAATGAAAAACTGTTTTTT. Translation: CASSLRGSNEKLFF.

This clonotype was recorded at least ten times. The rearrangement links TRBV7-9 to TRBJ2-7, with 10 nucleotides matching TRBD1. V lost 5 bases to trimming and J lost 7 bases; unmatched junction nucleotides: 5. The germline CDR1 and CDR2 sequences are SEHNR and FQNEAQ (reference sequence). This CDR3 region has 13 residues. CDR3 in amino acids: CASSPTGGGEQYF. The CDR3 nucleotides read TGTGCCAGCAGCCCGACAGGGGGCGGGGAGCAGTACTTC.

This clonotype was detected ten times or more. The V gene is TRBV4-2, the J gene TRBJ1-2; maybe TRBD1 (5 bases). CDR1 and CDR2 (germline): LGHNA, YNFKEQ. Trimming took 0 bases from V and 6 from J, leaving 14 bases between them. The CDR3 runs 15 residues. The CDR3 DNA reads as TGTGCCAGCAGCCAAGAGGGTGGGGCTGGGAATGGCTACACCTTC. The encoded protein is CASSQEGGAGNGYTF.

This clonotype was counted at least ten times. V is TRBV5-1 and J is TRBJ2-2; tentatively, D is TRBD1 (6 bases). The CDR3 runs 15 residues. The V and J ends lost 6 bases and 4 bases respectively, with 16 bases between them. Germline V gene sequence: CDR1 SGHRS, CDR2 YFSETQ. CDR3 bases: TGCGCCAGCACAACGGGGCAGGGGCGCACCGGGGAGCTGTTTTTT. Protein product: CASTTGQGRTGELFF.

This clonotype was counted at least ten times. This chain links TRBV12-3 or TRBV12-4 with TRBJ1-2; TRBD1 is a possible D gene (5 bases). The CDR3 runs 12 residues. Between the trimmed V and J ends, which lost 2 bases and 5 bases, there was a span of 6 bases. CDR3 amino acids: CASSLRGYGYTF. The CDR3 DNA follows: TGTGCCAGCAGTTTAAGGGGTTATGGCTACACCTTC.

This clonotype was detected ten times or more. The chain links TRBV7-6 to TRBJ2-1; 7 bases line up with TRBD2. With V trimmed by 1 base and J by 0 bases, 6 bases remained unmatched. Germline V gene lookup returns CDR1 SGHVS and CDR2 FNYEAQ. The CDR3 runs 17 residues. CDR3 DNA sequence: TGTGCCAGCAGCTTAGGGTCCAAGCGGGACTCCTACAATGAGCAGTTCTTC. Protein: CASSLGSKRDSYNEQFF.